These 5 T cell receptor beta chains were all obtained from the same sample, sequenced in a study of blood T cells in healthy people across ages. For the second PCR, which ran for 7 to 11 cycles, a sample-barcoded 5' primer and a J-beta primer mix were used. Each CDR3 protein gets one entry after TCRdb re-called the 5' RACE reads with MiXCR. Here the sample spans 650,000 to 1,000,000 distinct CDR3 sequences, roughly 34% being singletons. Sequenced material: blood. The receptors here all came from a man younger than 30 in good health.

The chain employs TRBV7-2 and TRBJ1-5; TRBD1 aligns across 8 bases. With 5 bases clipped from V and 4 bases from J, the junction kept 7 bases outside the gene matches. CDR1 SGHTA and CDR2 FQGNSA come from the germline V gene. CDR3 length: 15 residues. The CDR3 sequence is CASSPAGGQNQPQHF. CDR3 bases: TGTGCCAGCAGCCCCGCAGGGGGCCAGAATCAGCCCCAGCATTTT.

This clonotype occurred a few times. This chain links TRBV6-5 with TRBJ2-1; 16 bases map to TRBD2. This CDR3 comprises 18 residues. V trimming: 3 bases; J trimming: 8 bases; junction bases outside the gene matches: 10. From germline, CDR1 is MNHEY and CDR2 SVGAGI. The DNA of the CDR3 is TGTGCCAGCAGTTATACTTCCGGGACTAGCGGGGGGGTCGATGAGCAGTTCTTC. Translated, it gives CASSYTSGTSGGVDEQFF.

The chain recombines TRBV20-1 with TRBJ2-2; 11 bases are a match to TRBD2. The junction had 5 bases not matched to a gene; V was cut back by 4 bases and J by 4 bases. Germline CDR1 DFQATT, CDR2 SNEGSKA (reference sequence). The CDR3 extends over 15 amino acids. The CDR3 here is CSATASGGPTGELFF. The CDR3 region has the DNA TGCAGTGCTACGGCTAGCGGGGGGCCCACCGGGGAGCTGTTTTTT.

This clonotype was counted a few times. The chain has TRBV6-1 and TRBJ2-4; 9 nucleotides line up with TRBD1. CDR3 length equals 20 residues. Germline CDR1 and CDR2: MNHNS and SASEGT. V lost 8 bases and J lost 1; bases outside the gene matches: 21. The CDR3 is CASRPSGGTGSVTAKNIQYF. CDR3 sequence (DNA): TGTGCCAGCCGTCCCTCCGGGGGGACAGGGTCGGTTACGGCCAAAAACATTCAGTACTTC.

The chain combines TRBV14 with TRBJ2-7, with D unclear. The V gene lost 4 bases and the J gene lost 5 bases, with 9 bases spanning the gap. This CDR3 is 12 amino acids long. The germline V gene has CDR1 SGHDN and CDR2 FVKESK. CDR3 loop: CASSLDTNEQYF. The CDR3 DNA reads TGTGCCAGCAGCCTAGACACTAACGAGCAGTACTTC.